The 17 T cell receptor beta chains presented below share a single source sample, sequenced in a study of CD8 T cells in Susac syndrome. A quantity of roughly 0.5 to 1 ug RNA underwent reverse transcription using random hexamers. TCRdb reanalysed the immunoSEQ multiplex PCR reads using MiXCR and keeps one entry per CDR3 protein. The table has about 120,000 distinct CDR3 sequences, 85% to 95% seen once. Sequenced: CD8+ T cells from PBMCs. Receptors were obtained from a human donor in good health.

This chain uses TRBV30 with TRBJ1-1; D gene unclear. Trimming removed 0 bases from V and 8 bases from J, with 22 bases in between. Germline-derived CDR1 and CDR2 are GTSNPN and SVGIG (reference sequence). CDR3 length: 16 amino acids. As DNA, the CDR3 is TGTGCCTGGAGTGTTTATGAGGCGCGCCGAAGTGGGGAAGCTTTCTTT. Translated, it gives CAWSVYEARRSGEAFF.

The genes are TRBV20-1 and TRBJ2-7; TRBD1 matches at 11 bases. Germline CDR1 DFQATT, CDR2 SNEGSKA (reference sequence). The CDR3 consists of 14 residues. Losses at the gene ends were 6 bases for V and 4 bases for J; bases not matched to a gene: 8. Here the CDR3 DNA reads TGCAGTGCCCCTAGGACAGGGGGCAAATACGAGCAGTACTTC. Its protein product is CSAPRTGGKYEQYF.

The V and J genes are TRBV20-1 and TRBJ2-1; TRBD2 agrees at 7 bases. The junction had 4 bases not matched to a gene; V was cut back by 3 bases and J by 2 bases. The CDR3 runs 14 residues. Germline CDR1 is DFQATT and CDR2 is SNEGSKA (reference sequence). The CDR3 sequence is CSASPAGAYNEQFF. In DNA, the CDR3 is TGCAGTGCTAGTCCTGCGGGGGCCTACAATGAGCAGTTCTTC.

The CDR3 here is CSVASANLADTQYF. For the CDR3, the DNA is TGCAGCGTTGCCTCAGCGAACCTGGCGGATACGCAGTATTTT. The chain is built from TRBV29-1 and TRBJ2-3; no clear D gene. Germline lookup yields CDR1 SQVTM and CDR2 ANQGSEA. Trimming took off 4 bases at V and 6 bases at J, with 17 bases between the two ends. This CDR3 has 14 amino acids.

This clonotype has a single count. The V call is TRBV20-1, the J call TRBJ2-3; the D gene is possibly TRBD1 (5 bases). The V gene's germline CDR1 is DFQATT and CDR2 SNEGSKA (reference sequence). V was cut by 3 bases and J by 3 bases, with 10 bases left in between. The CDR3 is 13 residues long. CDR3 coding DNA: TGCAGTGCTAGTCAGGGAAAGACAGATACGCAGTATTTT. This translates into CSASQGKTDTQYF.

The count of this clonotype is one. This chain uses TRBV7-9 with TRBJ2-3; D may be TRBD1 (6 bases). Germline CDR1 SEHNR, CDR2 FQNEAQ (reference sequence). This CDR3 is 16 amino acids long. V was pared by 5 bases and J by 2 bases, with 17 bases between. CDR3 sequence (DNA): TGTGCCAGCAGCCTGGGGGACATACGATACACAGATACGCAGTATTTT. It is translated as CASSLGDIRYTDTQYF.

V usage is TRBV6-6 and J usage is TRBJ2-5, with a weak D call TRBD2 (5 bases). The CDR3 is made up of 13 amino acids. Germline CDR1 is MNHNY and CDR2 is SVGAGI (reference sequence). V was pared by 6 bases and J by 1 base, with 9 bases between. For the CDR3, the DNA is TGTGCCAGCAGCTCAGGACTCCAAGAGACCCAGTACTTC. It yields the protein CASSSGLQETQYF.

The chain's CDR3 is CASNEATSGIWYEQYF. The DNA of the CDR3 is TGTGCCAGCAACGAGGCGACTAGCGGGATATGGTACGAGCAGTACTTC. This chain connects TRBV2 to TRBJ2-7; 11 nucleotides match TRBD2. Trimming at V came to 7 bases and at J to 4 bases, leaving 12 bases not matched to a gene. Germline V gene lookup returns CDR1 SNHLY and CDR2 FYNNEI. The CDR3 sequence is 16 residues long.

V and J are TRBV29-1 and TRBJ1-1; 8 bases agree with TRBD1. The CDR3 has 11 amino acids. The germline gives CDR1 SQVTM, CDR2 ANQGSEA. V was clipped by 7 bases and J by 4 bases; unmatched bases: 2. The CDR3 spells CSGGQGTEAFF. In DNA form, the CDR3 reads TGCAGCGGTGGACAGGGCACTGAAGCTTTCTTT.

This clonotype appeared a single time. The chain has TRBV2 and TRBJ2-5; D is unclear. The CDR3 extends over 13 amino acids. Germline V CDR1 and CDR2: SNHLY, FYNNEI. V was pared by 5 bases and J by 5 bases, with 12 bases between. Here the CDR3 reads CASSYTTRETQYF. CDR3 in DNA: TGTGCCAGCAGTTACACGACCCGGGAGACCCAGTACTTC.

The CDR3: CASSFGQGPDTQYF. CDR3 in DNA: TGTGCCAGCAGCTTTGGACAGGGCCCAGATACGCAGTATTTT. The V gene is TRBV11-2, the J gene TRBJ2-3; 8 positions agree with TRBD1. Germline CDR1 reads SGHAT; CDR2 reads FQNNGV. The CDR3 extends over 14 amino acids. After removal of 3 bases from V and 4 bases from J, the junction contained 3 bases not matched to a gene.

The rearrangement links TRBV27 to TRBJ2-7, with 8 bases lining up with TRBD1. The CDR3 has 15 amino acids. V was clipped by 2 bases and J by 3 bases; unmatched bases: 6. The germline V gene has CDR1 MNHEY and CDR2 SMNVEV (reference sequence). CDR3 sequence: CASSLLGQGHYEQYF. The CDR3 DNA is TGTGCCAGCAGTTTACTAGGACAGGGCCACTACGAGCAGTACTTC.

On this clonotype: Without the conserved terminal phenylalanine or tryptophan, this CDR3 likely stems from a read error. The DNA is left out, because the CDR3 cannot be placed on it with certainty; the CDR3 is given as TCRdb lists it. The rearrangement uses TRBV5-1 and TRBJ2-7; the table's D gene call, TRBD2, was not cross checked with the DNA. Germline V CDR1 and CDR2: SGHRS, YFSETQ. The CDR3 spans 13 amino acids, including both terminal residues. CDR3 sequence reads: CASSLDLRQPLIL.

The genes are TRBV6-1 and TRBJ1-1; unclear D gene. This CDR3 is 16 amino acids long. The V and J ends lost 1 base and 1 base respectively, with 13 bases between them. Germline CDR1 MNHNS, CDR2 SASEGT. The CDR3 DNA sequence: TGTGCCAGCAGTGAAGGGCCCGGATCGTGGAACACTGAAGCTTTCTTT. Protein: CASSEGPGSWNTEAFF.

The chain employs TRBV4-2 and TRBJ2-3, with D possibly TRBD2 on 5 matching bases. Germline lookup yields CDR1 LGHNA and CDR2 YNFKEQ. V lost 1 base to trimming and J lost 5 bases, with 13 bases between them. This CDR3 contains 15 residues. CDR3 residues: CASSQVDGVGDTQYF. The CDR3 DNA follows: TGTGCCAGCAGCCAAGTGGACGGGGTGGGAGATACGCAGTATTTT.

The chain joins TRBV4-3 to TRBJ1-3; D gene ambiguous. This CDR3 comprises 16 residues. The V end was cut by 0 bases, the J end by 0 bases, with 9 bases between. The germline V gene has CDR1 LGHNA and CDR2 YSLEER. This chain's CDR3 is CASSQDPRDSGNTIYF. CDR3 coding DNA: TGCGCCAGCAGCCAAGATCCCCGGGACTCTGGAAACACCATATATTTT.

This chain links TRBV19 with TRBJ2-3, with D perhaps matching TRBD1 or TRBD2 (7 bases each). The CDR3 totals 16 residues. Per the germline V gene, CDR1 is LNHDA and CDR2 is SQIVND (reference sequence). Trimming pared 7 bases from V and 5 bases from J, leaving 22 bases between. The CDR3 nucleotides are TGTGCCAGTAATCAGGGGGGGCCCGGGATTGGAGATACGCAGTATTTT. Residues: CASNQGGPGIGDTQYF. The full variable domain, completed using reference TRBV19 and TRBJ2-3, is DGGITQSPKYLFRKEGQNVTLSCEQNLNHDAMYWYRQDPGQGLRLIYYSQIVNDFQKGDIAEGYSVSREKKESFPLTVTSAQKNPTAFYLCASNQGGPGIGDTQYFGPGTRLTVL.